This T cell receptor beta chain was profiled in a study of memory B cells and T cells in multiple sclerosis. The J segment lost 5 bases and the V segment lost 5 bases, leaving 4 bases of the junction unmatched. Germline V gene sequence: CDR1 MNHNY, CDR2 SVGAGI (reference sequence). The CDR3 runs to 13 residues. TCRdb's copy holds only in-frame clones and misses some; the assay was immunoSEQ multiplex PCR. Of 12,000 to 15,000 clones in the sample, approximately 69% were seen once. The sequence came from a human donor with multiple sclerosis. The chain recombines TRBV6-6 with TRBJ2-5; 8 nucleotides agree with TRBD2. Material: memory (CD45RO+) CD4+ T cells from blood. The CDR3 sequence: CASSTGGGETQYF. The CDR3 nucleotides read TGTGCCAGCAGTACGGGAGGGGGGGAGACCCAGTACTTC.